This T cell receptor beta chain emerged from a study of human T cells and chemical hapten exposure. As for the study in general: Cases of alopecia areata, totalis or universalis occurred in a predominantly female patient group.

Broader study findings: Controls formed significantly fewer large CDR3 similarity clusters than expanded TCRs did.

CDR1 is SGHRS, CDR2 YFSETQ, per germline. This CDR3 is 14 amino acids long. The ends lost 3 bases at V and 6 bases at J; junction bases unmatched: 7. As concerns this clonotype: Its antigen is not known.

The time point was: patch test 1, 2 weeks after DPC sensitization. Treatment indicated: therapeutic diphenylcyclopropenone sensitization with weekly scalp DPC. Those who donated were patients with alopecia, 18 to 70 years of age, and suitable for DPC. MiXCR was run by TCRdb on the RACE reads, yielding one entry per CDR3 protein. The sample carries approximately 49,000 distinct CDR3 sequences, about 10% recorded once. Sequencing used whole blood, obtained in connection with sensitization to the hapten diphenylcyclopropenone (DPC). The chain combines TRBV5-1 with TRBJ2-7; 9 nucleotides align to TRBD1. This sequence originates from a woman aged 45 to 65 with alopecia areata. Some clones in this sample may be carry-over from other donors' samples. The CDR3 DNA reads as TGCGCCAGCAGCTCGGAGACACAGGGGGCCGAGCAGTACTTC. It specifies CASSSETQGAEQYF. Combining the CDR3 with reference TRBV5-1 and TRBJ2-7 gives the whole variable domain KAGVTQTPRYLIKTRGQQVTLSCSPISGHRSVSWYQQTPGQGLQFLFEYFSETQRNKGNFPGRFSGRQFSNSRSEMNVSTLELGDSALYLCASSSETQGAEQYFGPGTRLTVT.